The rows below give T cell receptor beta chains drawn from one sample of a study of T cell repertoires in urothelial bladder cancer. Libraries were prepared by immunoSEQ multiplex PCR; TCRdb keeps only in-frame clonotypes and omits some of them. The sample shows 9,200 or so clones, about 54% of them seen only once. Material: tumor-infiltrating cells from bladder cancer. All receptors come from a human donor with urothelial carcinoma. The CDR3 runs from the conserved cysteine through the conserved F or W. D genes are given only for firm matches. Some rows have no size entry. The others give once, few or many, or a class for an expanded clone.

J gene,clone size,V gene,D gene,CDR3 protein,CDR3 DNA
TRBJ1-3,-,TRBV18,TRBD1,CASSPPPGTGRAGNTIYF,TGTGCCAGCTCACCACCGCCCGGGACAGGGAGGGCTGGAAACACCATATATTTT
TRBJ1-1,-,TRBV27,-,CASRRTANTEAFF,TGTGCCAGTAGAAGGACAGCGAACACTGAAGCTTTCTTT
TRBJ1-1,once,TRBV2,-,CASIKTGNTEAFF,TGTGCCAGTATAAAAACAGGAAACACTGAAGCTTTCTTT
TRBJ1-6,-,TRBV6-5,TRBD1,CASSYASGGNSPLHF,TGTGCCAGCAGTTACGCCTCAGGGGGCAATTCACCCCTCCACTTT
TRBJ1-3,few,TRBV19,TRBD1,CASSVTGTGNTIYF,TGTGCCAGTAGCGTGACAGGGACTGGAAACACCATATATTTT
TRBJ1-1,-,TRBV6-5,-,CASSYVQGNTEAFF,TGTGCCAGCAGTTACGTACAGGGGAACACTGAAGCTTTCTTT
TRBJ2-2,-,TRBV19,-,CASSTSLYTGELFF,TGTGCCAGTAGTACCAGCCTTTACACCGGGGAGCTGTTTTTT
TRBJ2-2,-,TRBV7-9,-,CASSPRYTGELFF,TGTGCCAGCAGCCCTAGATACACCGGGGAGCTGTTTTTT
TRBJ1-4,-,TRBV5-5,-,CASSDLQNSNEKLFF,TGTGCCAGCAGCGACCTACAAAACTCAAATGAAAAACTGTTTTTT
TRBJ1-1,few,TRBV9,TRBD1,CASSVDSSWTGGFEAFF,TGTGCCAGCAGCGTAGATTCTTCGTGGACAGGGGGCTTTGAAGCTTTCTTT
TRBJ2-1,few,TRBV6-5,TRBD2,CASIPRAGGRGEQFF,TGTGCCAGCATCCCTAGGGCGGGGGGGCGCGGTGAGCAGTTCTTC
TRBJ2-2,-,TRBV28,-,CASSPTSYHRATGELFF,TGTGCCAGCAGTCCAACCTCATACCACAGGGCTACCGGGGAGCTGTTTTTT
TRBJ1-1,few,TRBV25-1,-,CASSEYPGRAFF,TGTGCCAGCAGTGAATATCCGGGGCGAGCTTTCTTT
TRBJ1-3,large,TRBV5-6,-,CASSPGPYTPYSGNTIYF,TGTGCCAGCAGCCCCGGTCCATACACTCCTTACTCTGGAAACACCATATATTTT
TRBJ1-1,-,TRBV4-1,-,CASSEGLNEAFF,TGCGCCAGCAGTGAGGGACTGAATGAAGCTTTCTTT
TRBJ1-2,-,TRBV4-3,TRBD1,CASSQGQGEGGYTF,TGCGCCAGCAGCCAGGGACAGGGAGAAGGTGGCTACACCTTC
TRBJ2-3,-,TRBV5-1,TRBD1,CASSSGQGTDTQYF,TGCGCCAGCAGCTCAGGACAGGGGACAGATACGCAGTATTTT
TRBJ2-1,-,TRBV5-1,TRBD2,CASSLRSGGLGGEQFF,TGCGCCAGCAGCTTGCGAAGCGGGGGGCTGGGAGGTGAGCAGTTCTTC
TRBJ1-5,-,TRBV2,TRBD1,CASSGDRSVGSNQPQHF,TGTGCCAGCAGTGGGGACAGGTCCGTTGGTAGCAATCAGCCCCAGCATTTT
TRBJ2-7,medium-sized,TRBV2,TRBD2,CASSESVAGTPYEQYF,TGTGCCAGCAGTGAGTCGGTAGCGGGGACTCCATACGAGCAGTACTTC
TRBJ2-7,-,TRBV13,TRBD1,CASSSTGTGLYEQYF,TGTGCCAGCAGCTCCACCGGGACAGGGCTTTACGAGCAGTACTTC
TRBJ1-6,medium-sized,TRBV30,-,CAWSVRGRVSPLHF,TGTGCCTGGAGTGTTCGGGGGCGGGTTTCACCCCTCCACTTT
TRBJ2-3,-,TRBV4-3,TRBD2,CASSQDLSGGGTDTQYF,TGCGCCAGCAGCCAAGATCTCAGCGGGGGAGGCACAGATACGCAGTATTTT
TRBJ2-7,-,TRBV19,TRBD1,CASTGQGLTYEQYF,TGTGCCAGTACGGGACAGGGCCTAACCTACGAGCAGTACTTC
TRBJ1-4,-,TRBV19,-,CASANRQATNEKLFF,TGTGCCAGTGCAAATCGACAGGCAACTAATGAAAAACTGTTTTTT
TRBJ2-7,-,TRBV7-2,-,CASSLVEGRVAYEQYF,TGTGCCAGCAGCTTAGTAGAGGGACGGGTTGCCTACGAGCAGTACTTC
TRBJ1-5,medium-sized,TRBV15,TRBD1,CATSTGQGDSNQPQHF,TGTGCCACCAGCACCGGACAGGGGGATAGCAATCAGCCCCAGCATTTT
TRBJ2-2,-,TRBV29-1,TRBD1,CSVGGQGATNTGELFF,TGCAGCGTTGGGGGACAGGGGGCTACGAACACCGGGGAGCTGTTTTTT
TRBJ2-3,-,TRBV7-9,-,CASSSIPRRPSLDTQYF,TGTGCCAGCAGCTCTATCCCCCGACGCCCCAGTCTTGATACGCAGTATTTT
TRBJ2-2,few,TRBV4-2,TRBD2,CASSLLAGNTGELFF,TGTGCCAGCAGCTTACTAGCGGGGAACACCGGGGAGCTGTTTTTT
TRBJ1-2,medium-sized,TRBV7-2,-,CASSLENYGYTF,TGTGCCAGCAGCTTAGAGAACTATGGCTACACCTTC
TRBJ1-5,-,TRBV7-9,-,CASSPLPGTHNSNQPQHF,TGTGCCAGCAGCCCACTCCCCGGCACGCACAATAGCAATCAGCCCCAGCATTTT
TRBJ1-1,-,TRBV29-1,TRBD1,CSVEDPPGTGLAFF,TGCAGCGTTGAAGATCCCCCCGGGACAGGGTTAGCTTTCTTT
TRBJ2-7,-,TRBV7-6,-,CASSLGREQYF,TGTGCCAGCAGCTTAGGTCGCGAGCAGTACTTC
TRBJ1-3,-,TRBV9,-,CASSLSGGGNTIYF,TGTGCCAGCAGCCTTAGCGGGGGTGGAAACACCATATATTTT
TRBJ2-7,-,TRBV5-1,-,CASSSGDIFHEQYF,TGCGCCAGCAGCTCGGGTGACATCTTTCATGAGCAGTACTTC
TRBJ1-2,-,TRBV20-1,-,CSARFTDGYTF,TGCAGTGCTAGATTTACTGATGGCTACACCTTC
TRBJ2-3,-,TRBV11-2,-,CASSLGGVGTDTQYF,TGTGCCAGCAGCTTAGGGGGGGTAGGGACAGATACGCAGTATTTT
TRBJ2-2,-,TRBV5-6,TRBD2,CASSLERGRTTGELFF,TGTGCCAGCAGCTTGGAGCGGGGGCGGACCACCGGGGAGCTGTTTTTT
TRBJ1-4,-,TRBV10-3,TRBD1,CAITQGADEKLFF,TGTGCCATCACCCAGGGGGCAGATGAAAAACTGTTTTTT
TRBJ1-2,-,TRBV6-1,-,CASSDGDVPGFNYGYTF,TGTGCCAGCAGTGATGGGGATGTCCCGGGATTTAACTATGGCTACACCTTC
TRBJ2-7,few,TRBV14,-,CASSGLPVIGQYF,TGTGCCAGCAGCGGGCTACCCGTAATAGGGCAGTACTTC
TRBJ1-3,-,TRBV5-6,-,CASSFARLGNTIYF,TGTGCCAGCAGCTTTGCGCGTCTGGGAAACACCATATATTTT
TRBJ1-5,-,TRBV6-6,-,CASSRSSNQPQHF,TGTGCCAGCAGTAGGTCTAGCAATCAGCCCCAGCATTTT
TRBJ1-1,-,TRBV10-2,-,CASGSSEAFF,TGCGCCAGCGGCTCTTCTGAAGCTTTCTTT
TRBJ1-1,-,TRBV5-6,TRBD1,CASSPGGQPPVGAFF,TGTGCCAGCAGCCCCGGGGGACAGCCTCCTGTAGGAGCTTTCTTT
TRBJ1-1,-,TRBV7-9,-,CASSLDAGTEAFF,TGTGCCAGCAGCTTAGATGCGGGAACTGAAGCTTTCTTT
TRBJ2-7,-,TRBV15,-,CATSRDRYEAGAYEQYF,TGTGCCACCAGCAGAGATCGTTACGAGGCAGGGGCCTACGAGCAGTACTTC
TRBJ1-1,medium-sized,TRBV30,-,CAWSVQAGLGTEAFF,TGTGCCTGGAGTGTACAAGCGGGGCTTGGCACTGAAGCTTTCTTT